The 22 T cell receptor beta chains in this list originate from one sample, sequenced in a study of T cells in Graves' hyperthyroidism and ophthalmopathy. From RNA transcripts, TCR beta CDR3 regions were amplified. HTBI primers were the set used in a first-round RT-PCR of the TCR CDR3. TCRdb reprocessed the multiplex PCR reads with MiXCR, giving one entry per CDR3 protein. The sample records about 560,000 distinct CDR3 sequences, over 15% being singletons. Sequencing was done on a sample of blood. The source is a woman younger than 35 with Graves' hyperthyroidism.

This clonotype was counted between two and nine times. This chain uses TRBV20-1 with TRBJ2-5; TRBD2 matches at 11 bases. CDR1 DFQATT and CDR2 SNEGSKA come from the germline V gene (reference sequence). This CDR3 contains 12 residues. For the CDR3, the DNA is TGCAGCCTAGCGGGAGGTGGGGAGACCCAGTACTTC. Encoded protein: CSLAGGGETQYF.

This clonotype was counted ten times or more. This chain uses TRBV20-1 with TRBJ2-5, with 9 bases matching TRBD2. Per the germline V gene, CDR1 is DFQATT and CDR2 is SNEGSKA (reference sequence). Losses at the gene ends were 5 bases for V and 5 bases for J; bases not matched to a gene: 9. This CDR3 region has 14 residues. CDR3 in DNA: TGCAGTGCTTCCGGGACTAGCATAGTGGAGACCCAGTACTTC. Translating gives CSASGTSIVETQYF.

This clonotype turned up a few times. The rearrangement uses TRBV2 and TRBJ2-7; no firm D call. CDR1 SNHLY and CDR2 FYNNEI come from the germline V gene. This CDR3 spans 13 amino acids. Trimming removed 1 base at V and 7 bases at J, with 11 bases between. CDR3 protein: CASSEGPYSEQYF. In DNA, the CDR3 is TGTGCCAGCAGTGAAGGCCCCTATTCGGAGCAGTACTTC.

The chain combines TRBV19 with TRBJ1-3, with a weak D call TRBD1 (5 bases). CDR1 is LNHDA, CDR2 SQIVND, per germline (reference sequence). This CDR3 has 15 residues. V was trimmed by 3 bases and J by 0 bases, leaving 9 bases between them. CDR3 sequence reads: CASSMDTHSGNTIYF. The CDR3, as DNA: TGTGCCAGTAGTATGGACACTCACTCTGGAAACACCATATATTTT. The variable domain in full, with the rest retrieved from reference TRBV19 and TRBJ1-3, is DGGITQSPKYLFRKEGQNVTLSCEQNLNHDAMYWYRQDPGQGLRLIYYSQIVNDFQKGDIAEGYSVSREKKESFPLTVTSAQKNPTAFYLCASSMDTHSGNTIYFGEGSWLTVV.

In its sample, this clonotype was seen many times. V is TRBV20-1 and J is TRBJ2-3; 11 bases map to TRBD2. This CDR3 comprises 13 residues. With 5 bases clipped from V and 5 bases from J, the junction kept 3 bases outside the gene matches. Germline V gene sequence: CDR1 DFQATT, CDR2 SNEGSKA (reference sequence). This CDR3 is CSALAGGGDTQYF. The CDR3 nucleotides read TGCAGTGCTCTAGCGGGAGGAGGAGATACGCAGTATTTT.

A few counts support this clonotype. The V and J genes are TRBV7-8 and TRBJ1-1, with a possible D match to TRBD1 (5 bases). V lost 5 bases, J lost 3 bases, and 13 bases lay in between. Per germline, CDR1 SGHVS and CDR2 FQNEAQ. This CDR3 comprises 14 residues. Here the CDR3 DNA reads TGTGCCAGCAGCCAACAGGCCGGGCACACTGAAGCTTTCTTT. This gives the protein CASSQQAGHTEAFF.

This clonotype was seen at least ten times. This chain joins TRBV27 and TRBJ2-2; the D is unclear. CDR1 is MNHEY, CDR2 SMNVEV, per germline (reference sequence). CDR3 length: 15 amino acids. The V gene lost 3 bases and the J gene lost 0 bases, with 8 bases spanning the gap. CDR3 residues: CASSFGPPNTGELFF. The CDR3 DNA reads TGTGCCAGCAGTTTTGGCCCCCCGAACACCGGGGAGCTGTTTTTT.

This clonotype has a count of ten or more. J is TRBJ1-1 and V is TRBV6-2 or TRBV6-3; 7 bases are shared with TRBD1. This CDR3 has 14 amino acids. V dropped 4 bases and J dropped 1; count of bases not matched to a gene: 3. Germline lookup yields CDR1 MNHEY and CDR2 SVGEGT. The CDR3 nucleotides are TGTGCCAGCAGTTTTACAGGGGCGAACACTGAAGCTTTCTTT. Amino acids: CASSFTGANTEAFF.

This clonotype was picked up many times. The chain combines TRBV27 with TRBJ1-6; TRBD1 aligns across 10 bases. The trim removed 0 bases at V and 11 bases at J, leaving 4 bases unmatched. The germline gives CDR1 MNHEY, CDR2 SMNVEV (reference sequence). The CDR3 is made up of 15 amino acids. CDR3 in amino acids: CASSLSGTGVPPLHF. CDR3 nucleotide sequence: TGTGCCAGCAGTTTATCCGGGACAGGGGTACCACCCCTCCACTTT.

The table lists this clonotype with a few counts. J is TRBJ2-3 and V is TRBV5-1, with TRBD2 identical over 7 bases. V lost 1 base to trimming and J lost 2 bases; unmatched junction nucleotides: 4. This CDR3 contains 15 residues. Per germline, CDR1 SGHRS and CDR2 YFSETQ. The chain's CDR3 is CASSLFLADTDTQYF. DNA for the CDR3: TGCGCCAGCAGCTTGTTCCTAGCGGACACAGATACGCAGTATTTT.

Many counts were recorded for this clonotype. The chain carries TRBV13 and TRBJ1-2; D not certain. The CDR3 runs 17 residues. Trimming stripped 0 bases from V and 1 base from J, with 15 bases between. Germline V gene sequence: CDR1 PRHDT, CDR2 FYEKMQ (reference sequence). CDR3 nucleotide sequence: TGTGCCAGCAGCTTAGGCCGAGAATCGGCCAGTAACTATGGCTACACCTTC. It encodes CASSLGRESASNYGYTF.

The chain recombines TRBV5-5 with TRBJ2-3; 16 bases fit TRBD2. V lost 5 bases and J lost 4; bases outside the gene matches: 7. The germline CDR1 and CDR2 sequences are SGHKS and YYEKEE (reference sequence). This CDR3 contains 17 residues. CDR3 in DNA: TGTGCCAGCAGTCCGGGGACTAGCGGGGGGGCCCCAGATACGCAGTATTTT. This encodes CASSPGTSGGAPDTQYF.

The sample holds a few counts of this clonotype. The chain joins TRBV5-1 to TRBJ2-3; 8 bases line up with TRBD1. This CDR3 spans 15 amino acids. Germline V lookup: CDR1 SGHRS, CDR2 YFSETQ. Losses at the gene ends were 9 bases for V and 1 base for J; bases not matched to a gene: 10. The CDR3: CATGSGGAGTDTQYF. CDR3 DNA: TGCGCCACCGGGTCAGGGGGCGCCGGCACAGATACGCAGTATTTT.

This chain links TRBV5-1 with TRBJ2-7, with D maybe TRBD2 (5 bases). CDR1 is SGHRS, CDR2 YFSETQ, per germline. This CDR3 comprises 15 residues. V lost 0 bases and J lost 1, with 11 bases in between. CDR3 residues: CASSLVFGISYEQYF. In nucleotides, the CDR3 is TGCGCCAGCAGCTTGGTATTCGGGATTTCCTACGAGCAGTACTTC.

In its sample, this clonotype was seen many times. The chain couples TRBV20-1 to TRBJ2-3, with 10 nucleotides matching TRBD2. There are 17 residues in the CDR3. V was clipped by 3 bases and J by 2 bases; unmatched bases: 11. Per the germline V gene, CDR1 is DFQATT and CDR2 is SNEGSKA (reference sequence). The CDR3 protein is CSARAPIAGGTTDTQYF. CDR3 DNA sequence: TGCAGTGCTAGGGCGCCCATAGCGGGAGGTACCACAGATACGCAGTATTTT.

The chain has TRBV25-1 and TRBJ1-5; 10 bases are shared with TRBD1. J was trimmed by 3 bases and V by 5 bases; bases with no gene match: 7. This CDR3 spans 16 amino acids. Germline-derived CDR1 and CDR2 are MGHDK and SYGVNS. In DNA form, the CDR3 reads TGTGCCAGCAGTCCGGGACAGGGGTCCGACAATCAGCCCCAGCATTTT. Amino acids: CASSPGQGSDNQPQHF. The full variable domain, with the rest looked up from reference TRBV25-1 and TRBJ1-5, is EADIYQTPRYLVIGTGKKITLECSQTMGHDKMYWYQQDPGMELHLIHYSYGVNSTEKGDLSSESTVSRIRTEHFPLTLESARPSHTSQYLCASSPGQGSDNQPQHFGDGTRLSIL.

This clonotype was observed at least ten times. The rearrangement links TRBV11-2 to TRBJ2-7; D may be TRBD2 (5 bases). V lost 5 bases and J 5 bases, leaving 22 bases between the germline ends. Germline values: CDR1 SGHAT, CDR2 FQNNGV. The CDR3 is made up of 16 amino acids. The CDR3 region has the DNA TGTGCCAGCAGCATCCGCCGCCCGGACTCCCAGGACGAGCAGTACTTC. This codes for CASSIRRPDSQDEQYF. Together with reference TRBV11-2 and TRBJ2-7, the CDR3 gives the full variable domain: EAGVAQSPRYKIIEKRQSVAFWCNPISGHATLYWYQQILGQGPKLLIQFQNNGVVDDSQLPKDRFSAERLKGVDSTLKIQPAKLEDSAVYLCASSIRRPDSQDEQYFGPGTRLTVT.

This clonotype occurred many times. The chain is built from TRBV11-2 and TRBJ2-3; D gene unclear. Germline CDR1 reads SGHAT; CDR2 reads FQNNGV. Deletions cut 2 bases from V and 1 base from J, with 4 bases between. The CDR3 contains 13 residues. The CDR3 reads CASSLPGTDTQYF. The CDR3, as DNA: TGTGCCAGCAGCTTACCGGGCACAGATACGCAGTATTTT.

The chain links TRBV4-1 to TRBJ1-5; 7 bases agree with TRBD1. Germline CDR1 is MGHRA and CDR2 is YSYEKL. V shed 1 base and J 10 bases; nucleotides not matched to a gene: 13. This CDR3 spans 16 amino acids. CDR3 sequence (DNA): TGCGCCAGCAGCCAAGGGAATAAGACAGGGTTTCATCCCCAGCATTTT. It translates to CASSQGNKTGFHPQHF.

The V call is TRBV5-1, the J call TRBJ1-5; tentative D call: TRBD1 (6 bases). In germline, CDR1 is SGHRS, CDR2 YFSETQ. V was cut by 0 bases and J by 4 bases, with 11 bases left in between. The CDR3 runs to 15 residues. The CDR3 DNA sequence: TGCGCCAGCAGCTTGGTCCCAGGGGTAAATCAGCCCCAGCATTTT. It specifies CASSLVPGVNQPQHF.

This clonotype was seen many times. This chain joins TRBV10-3 and TRBJ2-1, with 9 bases matching TRBD1. V shed 4 bases and J 1 base; nucleotides not matched to a gene: 5. Germline V gene data show CDR1 as ENHRY and CDR2 as SYGVKD. CDR3 size: 16 residues. CDR3 residues: CAISGGQGESYNEQFF. CDR3 bases: TGTGCCATCAGTGGGGGACAGGGCGAATCCTACAATGAGCAGTTCTTC.

This clonotype was detected only a few times. The CDR3: CATSDAGLSTDTQYF. The CDR3 bases are TGTGCCACCAGTGATGCAGGGCTAAGCACAGATACGCAGTATTTT. V and J are TRBV24-1 and TRBJ2-3; tentatively, D is TRBD1 (5 bases). The V end lost 3 bases, the J end lost 0 bases, and 9 bases lay between the germline ends. CDR1 and CDR2 (germline): KGHDR, SFDVKD. The CDR3 is made up of 15 amino acids.